This T cell receptor beta chain was profiled in a study of T-cell reconstitution after alpha-beta-depleted transplantation in children (dated by TCRdb to the mid-2010s). About the full investigation: Using TCR repertoire profiling, the study followed T-cell immune reconstitution in a quantitative way in children after TCRalphabeta/CD19-depleted allogeneic hematopoietic cell transplantation. On the study overall, not on this receptor specifically: Hyperexpanded clone frequencies declined over subsequent months; after one year, T-cell counts and TCRbeta diversity were mostly attributed to newly produced T cells. In some patients, the high TCRbeta diversity seen at day 60 was put down to recipient T cells and intrathymic progenitors that had survived conditioning. About two months after transplant, the apparently early recovery of alphabetaT-cell counts reportedly depended on just several hundred clones that had expanded rapidly and came from non-depleted graft cells.

Relative to germline, V is missing 6 bases and J is missing 5 bases, with 9 bases of the junction outside any gene match. Spanning cysteine to phenylalanine, the CDR3 consists of 14 amino acids. Here the CDR3 DNA is all that survives: 42 bases in frame from base 1. Per the publication, the treatment or condition label means: allogeneic hematopoietic cell transplantation with graft depleted of TCRalphabeta T cells and CD19 B cells. Transplant recipients were children who received TCRalphabeta/CD19-depleted allogeneic hematopoietic cell grafts. In its sample, this clonotype was seen many times. Its antigen target is currently unknown. No much larger clone exists at a distance of one base, and base qualities are not known. Library generation was performed with PCR. The instrument given in TCRdb is Illumina HiSeq 2500. TCR libraries were prepared with molecular barcoding, using unique molecular identifiers to normalize TCRbeta repertoire quantification. TCRdb took the public reads, trimmed them with fastp at Q25, ran MiXCR for clone calling and kept in-frame beta chains. Rows are unified per CDR3 protein, each entry keeping the most common DNA and genes. The sample table shows about 830,000 distinct CDR3 sequences, and 15% to 20% are seen once. The ten largest clones represent around 4.5% of the sample.

The sequence was collected from a male patient younger than 18 who had a stem cell transplant for acute lymphoblastic leukemia, so the T cells may come from the graft donor. Sequenced here: PBMCs, mostly from graft donor cells, sampled 360 days after TCRalphabeta/CD19-depleted stem cell transplant. The sequence links TRBV12-3 or TRBV12-4 to TRBJ1-1, with TRBD1 matching 7 junction bases. Read as DNA, the sequence is TGTGCCAGCAGGAGGAGACAGGGTCAGACTGAAGCTTTCTTT. Translated, this gives CASRRRQGQTEAFF.